A single T cell receptor (beta chain) is shown here with its context. These data are taken from a study of cytomegalovirus exposure and HLA in healthy donors. The CDR3 extends over 14 amino acids. The V gene end was trimmed by 6 bases and the J gene end by 3 bases; junction bases not matched to a gene: 4. Per germline, CDR1 MNHNS and CDR2 SASEGT. The study ran its PCR with 60 Vbeta and 13 Jbeta primers. Clones were sequenced by immunoSEQ multiplex PCR, and TCRdb holds only the in-frame ones, with some missing. Among 75,000 to 90,000 clones listed, about 81% were seen once. This chain connects TRBV6-1 to TRBJ2-5, with TRBD2 identical over 10 bases. Input material: PBMCs. The sequence came from a woman aged 40 to 49 in good health and CMV-seropositive. The DNA for the CDR3 is TGTGCCAGCAGCAGAGGACTAGCGGAAGAGACCCAGTACTTC. Translated, it gives CASSRGLAEETQYF.